This T cell receptor beta chain was observed in a study of CD8+ T cells in alopecia areata. Regarding the study as a whole: TCR sharing was clearer in mice than between patients, perhaps partly owing to patient HLA diversity.

Alopecia areata patients provided lesional scalp punch biopsies and peripheral blood. Following extraction, RNA underwent reverse transcription to cDNA, which served as the sequencing template. The table came from immunoSEQ multiplex PCR; TCRdb's copy has only in-frame clones and leaves some out. The sample consists of roughly 60,000 clones, about 44% of them appearing once. This CDR3 has 17 amino acids. Germline assignment: CDR1 MNHEY and CDR2 SMNVEV (reference sequence). V lost 5 bases, J lost 4 bases, and 22 bases lay in between. This clone appeared many times. Its antigen is currently unknown. The source material was NKG2D-low CD8+ T cells sorted from blood. The source of this sequence is a human donor with alopecia areata. J is TRBJ2-3 and V is TRBV27; D gene unclear. CDR3 nucleotide sequence: TGTGCCAGCAGTCCCCGTTCGCGGCCAGAGGCCCCAGATACGCAGTATTTT. Amino acids: CASSPRSRPEAPDTQYF.